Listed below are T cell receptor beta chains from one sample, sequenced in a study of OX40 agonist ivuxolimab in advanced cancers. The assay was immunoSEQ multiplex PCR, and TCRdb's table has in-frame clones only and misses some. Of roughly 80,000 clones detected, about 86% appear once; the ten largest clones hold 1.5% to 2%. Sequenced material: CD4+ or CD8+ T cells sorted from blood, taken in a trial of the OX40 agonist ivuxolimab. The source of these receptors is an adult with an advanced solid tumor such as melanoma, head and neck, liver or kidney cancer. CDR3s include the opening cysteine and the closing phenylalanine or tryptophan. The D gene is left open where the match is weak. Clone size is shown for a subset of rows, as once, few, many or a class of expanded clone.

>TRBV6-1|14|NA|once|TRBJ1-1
CASIKLWGSTEAFF
TGTGCCAGCATTAAATTATGGGGTTCCACTGAAGCTTTCTTT
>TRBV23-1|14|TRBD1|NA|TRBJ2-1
CASRPGQTYNEQFF
TGCGCCTCCCGCCCGGGACAGACCTACAATGAGCAGTTCTTC
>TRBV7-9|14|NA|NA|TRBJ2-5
CASSLYGQTETQYF
TGTGCCAGCAGCTTATACGGACAGACAGAGACCCAGTACTTC
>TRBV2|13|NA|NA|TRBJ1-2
CASSEGSSYGYTF
TGTGCCAGCAGTGAAGGGTCGAGCTATGGCTACACCTTC
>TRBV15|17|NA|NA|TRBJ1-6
CATSRDLTGLFNSPLHF
TGTGCCACCAGCAGAGATCTTACAGGCCTTTTTAATTCACCCCTCCACTTT
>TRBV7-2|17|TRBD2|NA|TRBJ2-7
CASSLDGTSGRAYEQYF
TGTGCCAGCAGCTTAGACGGGACTAGCGGGAGAGCCTACGAGCAGTACTTC
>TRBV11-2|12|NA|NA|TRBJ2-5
CASSMREETQYF
TGTGCCAGCAGCATGAGAGAGGAGACCCAGTACTTC
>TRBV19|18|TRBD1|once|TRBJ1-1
CASSIREKDRGRNTEAFF
TGTGCCAGTAGTATACGTGAAAAGGACAGGGGAAGGAACACTGAAGCTTTCTTT
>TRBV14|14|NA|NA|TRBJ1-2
CASSQDGTLGGYTF
TGTGCCAGCAGCCAAGATGGGACATTGGGTGGCTACACCTTC
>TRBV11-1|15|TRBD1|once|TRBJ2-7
CASSFRGTGDYEQYF
TGTGCCAGCAGCTTTAGGGGGACAGGGGACTACGAGCAGTACTTC
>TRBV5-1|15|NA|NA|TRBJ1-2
CASSLAPDKNYGYTF
TGCGCCAGCAGCTTGGCCCCGGACAAAAACTATGGCTACACCTTC
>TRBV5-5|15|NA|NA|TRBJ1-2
CASSKLTGGNYGYTF
TGTGCCAGCAGCAAACTAACCGGGGGAAACTATGGCTACACCTTC
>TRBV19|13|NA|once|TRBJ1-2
CASSIDRDYGYTF
TGTGCCAGTAGTATAGACAGGGACTATGGCTACACCTTC
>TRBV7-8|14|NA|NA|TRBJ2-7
CASSFSTGSREQYF
TGTGCCAGCAGCTTCAGTACAGGGTCTCGCGAGCAGTACTTC
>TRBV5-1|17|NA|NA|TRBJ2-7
CASSLELGRQGGNEQYF
TGCGCCAGCAGCTTGGAGTTAGGGCGGCAGGGGGGGAACGAGCAGTACTTC
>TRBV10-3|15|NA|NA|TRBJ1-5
CAIRAGVRDNQPQHF
TGTGCCATCAGAGCAGGGGTCCGCGACAATCAGCCCCAGCATTTT
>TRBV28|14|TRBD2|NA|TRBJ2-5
CASSTTSGGWTQYF
TGTGCCAGCAGTACCACTAGCGGCGGGTGGACCCAGTACTTC
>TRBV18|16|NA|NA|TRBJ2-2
CASSPPGLRDTGELFF
TGTGCCAGCTCACCACCGGGATTGAGGGACACCGGGGAGCTGTTTTTT
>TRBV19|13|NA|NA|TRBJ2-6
CASTVSGANVLTF
TGTGCCAGTACCGTCTCGGGGGCCAACGTCCTGACTTTC
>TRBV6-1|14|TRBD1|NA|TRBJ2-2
CASRQGASTGELFF
TGTGCCAGCCGCCAGGGGGCCAGCACCGGGGAGCTGTTTTTT
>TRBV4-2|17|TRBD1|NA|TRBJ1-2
CASSQVGGTAINYGYTF
TGTGCCAGCAGCCAAGTTGGGGGGACAGCTATTAACTATGGCTACACCTTC
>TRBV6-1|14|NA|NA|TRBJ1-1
CASSLGRANTEAFF
TGTGCCAGCAGCTTGGGTCGGGCGAACACTGAAGCTTTCTTT
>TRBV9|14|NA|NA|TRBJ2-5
CASSVADGREAQYF
TGTGCCAGCAGCGTAGCCGACGGTAGAGAGGCCCAGTACTTC
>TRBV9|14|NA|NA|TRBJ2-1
CASSVVTGGNEQFF
TGTGCCAGCAGCGTAGTGACCGGAGGGAATGAGCAGTTCTTC
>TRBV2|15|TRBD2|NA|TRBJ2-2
CASSEARGRAGELFF
TGTGCCAGCAGTGAAGCGCGGGGGAGGGCCGGGGAGCTGTTTTTT
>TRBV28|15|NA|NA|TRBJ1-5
CASTLYRGREQPQHF
TGTGCCAGCACCCTTTATAGGGGGAGGGAGCAGCCCCAGCATTTT
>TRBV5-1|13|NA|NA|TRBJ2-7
CASSLIQAAEQYF
TGCGCCAGCAGCCTCATCCAGGCTGCCGAGCAGTACTTC
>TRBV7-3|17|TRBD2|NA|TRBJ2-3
CASSSTSSGGAKNTQYF
TGTGCCAGCAGCTCGACCTCTAGCGGGGGGGCTAAAAATACGCAGTATTTT
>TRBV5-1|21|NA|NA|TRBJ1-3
CASSLYPGQPFRQLSGNTIYF
TGCGCCAGCAGCCTCTACCCTGGACAGCCGTTCCGACAGCTCTCTGGAAACACCATATATTTT
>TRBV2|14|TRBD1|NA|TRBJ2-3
CASRRGTGTDTQYF
TGTGCCAGCAGGAGGGGGACAGGGACAGATACGCAGTATTTT
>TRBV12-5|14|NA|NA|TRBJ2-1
CASGLGQGGNEQFF
TGTGCTAGTGGTTTGGGCCAGGGGGGCAATGAGCAGTTCTTC
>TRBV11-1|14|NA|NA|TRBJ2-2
CASSWEINTGELFF
TGTGCCAGCAGCTGGGAGATTAACACCGGGGAGCTGTTTTTT
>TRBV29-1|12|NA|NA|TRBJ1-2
CSVVTPNYGYTF
TGCAGCGTTGTTACACCTAACTATGGCTACACCTTC
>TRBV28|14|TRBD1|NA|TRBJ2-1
CASSLSGTGHGQFF
TGTGCCAGCAGTTTATCCGGGACAGGGCATGGGCAGTTCTTC
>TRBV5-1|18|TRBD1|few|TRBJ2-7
CASSLWASGQGRTYEQYF
TGCGCCAGCAGCTTGTGGGCCTCCGGACAGGGTAGGACCTACGAGCAGTACTTC
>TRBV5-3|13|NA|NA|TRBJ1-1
CARSFPENTEAFF
TGTGCCAGAAGCTTCCCAGAGAACACTGAAGCTTTCTTT
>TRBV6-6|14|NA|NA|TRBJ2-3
CASSYFDSTDTQYF
TGTGCCAGCAGTTATTTCGACAGCACAGATACGCAGTATTTT
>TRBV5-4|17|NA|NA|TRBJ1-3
CASSLGAGWGEGNTIYF
TGTGCCAGCAGCTTGGGGGCAGGGTGGGGCGAAGGAAACACCATATATTTT
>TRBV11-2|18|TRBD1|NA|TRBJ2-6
CASSRRDRGYSGANVLTF
TGTGCCAGCAGCCGCCGGGACAGGGGATACTCTGGGGCCAACGTCCTGACTTTC
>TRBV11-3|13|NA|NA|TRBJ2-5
CASSLSTKETQYF
TGTGCCAGCAGCCTATCAACAAAAGAGACCCAGTACTTC
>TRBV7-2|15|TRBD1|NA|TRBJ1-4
CASSPGGQGGEKLFF
TGTGCCAGCAGCCCCGGCGGACAGGGTGGGGAAAAACTGTTTTTT
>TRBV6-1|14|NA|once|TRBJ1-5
CASSEASSQRPQHF
TGTGCCAGCAGTGAAGCGAGCAGTCAGCGGCCCCAGCATTTT
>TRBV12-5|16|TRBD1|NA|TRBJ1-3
CASGLVPGDSLRTIYF
TGTGCTAGTGGTTTGGTACCAGGGGACAGCTTAAGGACCATATATTTT
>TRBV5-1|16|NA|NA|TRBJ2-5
CASSLGPGTGEGTQYF
TGCGCCAGCAGCTTGGGCCCCGGGACGGGGGAAGGGACCCAGTACTTC
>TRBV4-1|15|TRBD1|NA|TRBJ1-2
CASSQAGQGLYGYTF
TGCGCCAGCAGCCAAGCAGGACAGGGGCTCTATGGCTACACCTTC
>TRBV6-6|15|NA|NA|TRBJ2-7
CASSYSIPSGPEQYF
TGTGCCAGCAGTTACTCGATACCATCAGGCCCCGAGCAGTACTTC
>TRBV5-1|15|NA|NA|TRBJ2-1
CASSPPSIAYNEQFF
TGCGCCAGCAGCCCCCCATCGATTGCCTACAATGAGCAGTTCTTC
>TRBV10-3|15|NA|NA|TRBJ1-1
CAISPREGQGTEAFF
TGTGCCATCAGTCCCCGGGAGGGCCAGGGGACTGAAGCTTTCTTT
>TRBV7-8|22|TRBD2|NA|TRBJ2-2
CASSLNWGGGRAAGTHTGELFF
TGTGCCAGCAGCCTAAATTGGGGCGGCGGGAGGGCCGCGGGTACTCACACCGGGGAGCTGTTTTTT
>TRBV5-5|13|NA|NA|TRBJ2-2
CASSLISPGELFF
TGTGCCAGCAGCTTAATCTCCCCCGGGGAGCTGTTTTTT
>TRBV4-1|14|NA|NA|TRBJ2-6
CASSQVAFGGVLTF
TGCGCCAGCAGCCAAGTCGCCTTCGGGGGCGTCCTGACTTTC
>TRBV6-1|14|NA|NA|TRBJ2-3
CASSGPASTDTQYF
TGTGCCAGCAGTGGGCCAGCTAGCACAGATACGCAGTATTTT
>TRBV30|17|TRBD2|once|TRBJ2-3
CAWREIGTSGRTDTQYF
TGTGCCTGGAGAGAAATTGGGACTAGCGGACGCACAGATACGCAGTATTTT
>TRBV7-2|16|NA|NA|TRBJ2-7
CASSLQAQKGHYEQYF
TGTGCCAGCAGCCTCCAAGCTCAGAAGGGGCACTACGAGCAGTACTTC
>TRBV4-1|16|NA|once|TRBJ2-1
CASSRRTDRFYNEQFF
TGCGCCAGCAGCCGCCGAACCGACAGGTTCTACAATGAGCAGTTCTTC
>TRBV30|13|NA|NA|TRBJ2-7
CAWGGNTRVEQYF
TGTGCCTGGGGGGGGAACACCAGGGTCGAGCAGTACTTC
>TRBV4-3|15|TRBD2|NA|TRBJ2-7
CASSQGPAGGSEQYF
TGCGCCAGCAGCCAAGGTCCAGCGGGAGGCAGCGAGCAGTACTTC